The present TCR beta chain was sequenced within a study of OX40 agonist ivuxolimab in advanced cancers. Study-wide background: In this trial design, patients received ivuxolimab intravenously at 0.01 to 10 mg/kg every 2 weeks. Antecedent anti-PD-1, anti-PD-L1 or anti-CTLA-4 therapy was permissible, with roughly 36% having received some. Study-level results: The study did not work out the antigen specificity of the expanded peripheral T cells.

The CDR3 consists of 13 residues. Germline V lookup: CDR1 SGDLS, CDR2 YYNGEE. Trimming removed 0 bases from V and 0 bases from J, with 3 bases in between. Blood samples were obtained at baseline, cycle 4 day 1, and cycle 7 day 1. As for this clone: Its antigen is currently unknown.

The protocol was immunoSEQ multiplex PCR, while the TCRdb copy is restricted to in-frame clones and leaves out a portion. Among around 90,000 clones listed, around nine tenths were seen once. The sequenced sample was CD4+ or CD8+ T cells sorted from blood, obtained in a trial of the OX40 agonist ivuxolimab. The chain uses TRBV9 and TRBJ1-2; D is ambiguous. The TCR originated in an adult with an advanced solid tumor such as melanoma, head and neck, liver or kidney cancer. The CDR3 spells CASSVGSNYGYTF. The CDR3 nucleotides read TGTGCCAGCAGCGTAGGTTCTAACTATGGCTACACCTTC.